These 27 T cell receptor beta chains originate from one sample sequenced in a study of blood T cell repertoires in COVID-19. The method was immunoSEQ multiplex PCR; TCRdb's version includes in-frame clones alone and lacks a portion of them. This sample carries 20,000 to 25,000 clones, approximately 83% of them seen once, and the ten largest clones take around a fifth. Material for sequencing was peripheral blood. These TCRs come from an older man with active or convalescent COVID-19.

The chain combines TRBV19 with TRBJ2-1; the D gene is possibly TRBD1 (6 bases). The germline CDR1 and CDR2 sequences are LNHDA and SQIVND (reference sequence). Trimming removed 4 bases at V and 3 bases at J, with 22 bases between. This CDR3 spans 18 amino acids. CDR3 loop: CASSSVQVRGLHYNEQFF. The DNA of the CDR3 is TGTGCCAGTAGTAGTGTGCAGGTGAGGGGGTTACACTACAATGAGCAGTTCTTC.

This clone rates as medium-sized. The chain links TRBV6-2 or TRBV6-3 to TRBJ1-6; D is uncertain. From germline, CDR1 is MNHEY and CDR2 SVGEGT. V was clipped by 4 bases and J by 10 bases, with 14 bases between them. The CDR3 is made up of 14 amino acids. CDR3 sequence (DNA): TGTGCCAGCAGTTTGACAATGTCAGGATCACCCCTCCACTTT. It encodes CASSLTMSGSPLHF.

In DNA, the CDR3 is TGTGCCAGCACACCACTGACAGAAGGCTACACCTTC. This encodes CASTPLTEGYTF. The V gene is TRBV2, the J gene TRBJ1-2, with a possible D match to TRBD1 (5 bases). The V end lost 7 bases, the J end lost 8 bases, and 14 bases lay between the germline ends. The CDR3 spans 12 residues. The germline V gene encodes CDR1 SNHLY and CDR2 FYNNEI.

The rearrangement joins TRBV19 to TRBJ2-7; D may be TRBD2 (6 bases). The CDR3 runs 13 residues. V dropped 7 bases and J dropped 4 bases, with 14 bases sitting between them. Germline V gives CDR1 LNHDA, CDR2 SQIVND (reference sequence). The chain's CDR3 is CASKGRGLYEQYF. CDR3 nucleotide sequence: TGTGCCAGTAAAGGCCGGGGACTTTACGAGCAGTACTTC. The entire variable domain, with the rest obtained from reference TRBV19 and TRBJ2-7, is as follows: DGGITQSPKYLFRKEGQNVTLSCEQNLNHDAMYWYRQDPGQGLRLIYYSQIVNDFQKGDIAEGYSVSREKKESFPLTVTSAQKNPTAFYLCASKGRGLYEQYFGPGTRLTVT.

The chain uses TRBV27 and TRBJ2-3; 10 bases match TRBD1. The CDR3 covers 15 residues. In germline, CDR1 is MNHEY, CDR2 SMNVEV (reference sequence). Trimming removed 2 bases from V and 4 bases from J; junction bases left unmatched: 3. Written as DNA, the CDR3 is TGTGCCAGCAGTTTACGGACAGGGGGTCCAGATACGCAGTATTTT. Translating gives CASSLRTGGPDTQYF.

CDR3 sequence (DNA): TGTGCCAGCAGGGTCGGGTTACGGGAAAAACTGTTTTTT. It specifies CASRVGLREKLFF. The J gene is TRBJ1-4, the V gene TRBV6-5; D not certain. The germline CDR1 and CDR2 sequences are MNHEY and SVGAGI. V was shortened by 6 bases and J by 8 bases, with 13 bases between the two germline ends. The CDR3 consists of 13 residues.

This sequence joins TRBV11-2 and TRBJ1-1, with a possible D match to TRBD1 (5 bases). CDR3 length equals 16 residues. Germline values: CDR1 SGHAT, CDR2 FQNNGV. V gave up 4 bases and J gave up 4 bases, with 19 bases separating them. The CDR3, as DNA: TGTGCCAGCAGCTCCAGAAAAGGGGCCAGTGGCACTGAAGCTTTCTTT. Translating it yields CASSSRKGASGTEAFF.

The chain joins TRBV3-1 (or the pseudogene TRBV3-2) to TRBJ2-2, with D possibly matching TRBD1 (5 bases). The CDR3 spans 15 residues. Germline lookup yields CDR1 LGHDT and CDR2 YNNKEL (reference sequence). Deletions cut 1 base from V and 6 bases from J, with 12 bases between. CDR3 DNA: TGTGCCAGCAGCCAAGGTGTAGGGGCGGCCGGGGAGCTGTTTTTT. Translating it yields CASSQGVGAAGELFF.

This clone was found a few times. One end of the junction fails to match germline, which may point to a read error. The V gene is TRBV6-6, the J gene TRBJ2-1; 11 nucleotides match TRBD2. Germline CDR1 reads MNHNY; CDR2 reads SVGAGI (reference sequence). This CDR3 has 20 amino acids. In nucleotides, the CDR3 is TGTGCCAGCAGCTACTCGGTAATAGCGGGGGGGCAGAGCTCCTACAATGAGCAGTTCTTC. As protein: CASSYSVIAGGQSSYNEQFF.

The chain joins TRBV6-5 to TRBJ1-1; D perhaps matches TRBD1 (5 bases). The germline V and J ends were trimmed by 6 bases and 7 bases, with 18 bases remaining between them. CDR3 length: 14 residues. The germline V gene has CDR1 MNHEY and CDR2 SVGAGI. CDR3 coding DNA: TGTGCCAGCAGCCCCTACACAGGTACCAGTGAAGCTTTCTTT. It codes for CASSPYTGTSEAFF.

The rearrangement links TRBV3-1 (or the pseudogene TRBV3-2) to TRBJ2-5; 13 bases line up with TRBD2. The length of the CDR3 is 18 residues. V shed 4 bases and J 2 bases; nucleotides not matched to a gene: 10. In germline, CDR1 is LGHDT, CDR2 YNNKEL (reference sequence). CDR3 coding DNA: TGTGCCAGCAGCCCGGGCCGACTAGCGGGGGGCCAACAAGAGACCCAGTACTTC. Encoded protein: CASSPGRLAGGQQETQYF.

The chain employs TRBV5-1 and TRBJ2-3; D gene uncertain. The CDR3 runs to 14 residues. From germline, CDR1 is SGHRS and CDR2 YFSETQ. With 4 bases removed from V and 1 base from J, the gap between germline ends came to 10 bases. The CDR3 bases are TGCGCCAGCAGCCCAGGCCCGGGCACAGATACGCAGTATTTT. It codes for CASSPGPGTDTQYF.

The chain joins TRBV28 to TRBJ2-7; D is undetermined. Deletions cut 5 bases from V and 2 bases from J, with 7 bases between. CDR3 size: 12 residues. The germline gives CDR1 MDHEN, CDR2 SYDVKM. The CDR3 loop reads CASSHDTYEQYF. The CDR3 nucleotides read TGTGCCAGCAGTCACGACACCTACGAGCAGTACTTC. The whole variable domain, filled in from reference TRBV28 and TRBJ2-7, reads DVKVTQSSRYLVKRTGEKVFLECVQDMDHENMFWYRQDPGLGLRLIYFSYDVKMKEKGDIPEGYSVSREKKERFSLILESASTNQTSMYLCASSHDTYEQYFGPGTRLTVT.

This clone appeared a single time. The rearrangement links TRBV4-1 to TRBJ2-4; 7 nucleotides align to TRBD1. This CDR3 comprises 13 residues. The germline gives CDR1 MGHRA, CDR2 YSYEKL. The junction had 6 bases not matched to a gene; V was cut back by 5 bases and J by 8 bases. CDR3 loop: CASSKTGLDIQYF. The CDR3 DNA reads as TGCGCCAGCAGCAAGACAGGGTTGGACATTCAGTACTTC.

This chain connects TRBV4-2 to TRBJ2-3; 12 bases fit TRBD2. The CDR3 is 15 residues long. Germline CDR1 LGHNA, CDR2 YNFKEQ. Trimming removed 5 bases from V and 3 bases from J; junction bases left unmatched: 3. In DNA form, the CDR3 reads TGTGCCAGCAGCGAGACTAGCGGGAGTACAGATACGCAGTATTTT. Translated, it gives CASSETSGSTDTQYF.

The chain joins TRBV12-5 to TRBJ1-5; 9 bases are shared with TRBD1. Germline CDR1 and CDR2: LGHNT and FRNRAP. The CDR3 loop spans 16 amino acids. V dropped 4 bases and J dropped 5; count of bases not matched to a gene: 9. The CDR3 reads CASGWTNRGQDQPQHF. CDR3 DNA sequence: TGTGCTAGTGGTTGGACGAACAGGGGGCAGGATCAGCCCCAGCATTTT.

The rearrangement joins TRBV4-2 to TRBJ1-4, with 10 bases fitting TRBD1. The CDR3 totals 18 residues. Trimming at V came to 0 bases and at J to 11 bases, leaving 15 bases not matched to a gene. CDR1 is LGHNA, CDR2 YNFKEQ, per germline. The CDR3 reads CASSQDVGQGIVSEKLFF. The CDR3, as DNA: TGTGCCAGCAGCCAAGATGTGGGACAGGGGATCGTCAGCGAGAAACTGTTTTTT.

This chain uses TRBV3-1 (or the pseudogene TRBV3-2) with TRBJ1-2; 8 positions match TRBD1. CDR1 is LGHDT, CDR2 YNNKEL, per germline (reference sequence). V lost 4 bases to trimming and J lost 1 base; unmatched junction nucleotides: 5. This CDR3 comprises 15 residues. CDR3 in DNA: TGTGCCAGCAGCCCACAGGGGGACTTTAACTATGGCTACACCTTC. Amino acids: CASSPQGDFNYGYTF.

V usage is TRBV5-4 and J usage is TRBJ2-3; 12 bases are a match to TRBD2. J lost 4 bases, V lost 3 bases, and 3 bases had no gene match. The CDR3 spans 15 residues. Germline values: CDR1 SGHNT, CDR2 YYREEE (reference sequence). The CDR3 loop is CASSSGLAGSDTQYF. The DNA for the CDR3 is TGTGCCAGCAGCTCGGGACTAGCGGGTTCAGATACGCAGTATTTT. Full variable domain (missing parts from reference TRBV5-4 and TRBJ2-3): ETGVTQSPTHLIKTRGQQVTLRCSSQSGHNTVSWYQQALGQGPQFIFQYYREEENGRGNFPPRFSGLQFPNYSSELNVNALELDDSALYLCASSSGLAGSDTQYFGPGTRLTVL.

V is TRBV6-5 and J is TRBJ2-7, with 7 bases identical to TRBD1. With V trimmed by 0 bases and J by 2 bases, 4 bases remained unmatched. CDR1 is MNHEY and CDR2 is SVGAGI in the germline V gene. This CDR3 spans 15 amino acids. The CDR3 DNA is TGTGCCAGCAGTTACTCGGGGACAGCGACCTACGAGCAGTACTTC. Protein sequence: CASSYSGTATYEQYF.

V and J are TRBV10-1 and TRBJ2-3, with a weak D call TRBD2 (6 bases). CDR1 is WNHNN, CDR2 SYGVQD, per germline (reference sequence). Trimming stripped 0 bases from V and 4 bases from J, with 14 bases between. This CDR3 comprises 16 residues. In nucleotides, the CDR3 is TGCGCCAGCAGTGAGTCTATGGGGGGAGCCGCAGATACGCAGTATTTT. As protein: CASSESMGGAADTQYF.

The genes are TRBV14 and TRBJ1-2, with 8 positions matching TRBD1. CDR3 length: 14 residues. Germline V gene sequence: CDR1 SGHDN, CDR2 FVKESK. Trimming cost V 6 bases and J 4 bases; bases outside gene matches: 7. The chain's CDR3 is CASSPDRGVYGYTF. As DNA, the CDR3 is TGTGCCAGCAGTCCTGACAGGGGCGTCTATGGCTACACCTTC. Filled out from reference TRBV14 and TRBJ1-2, the complete variable domain reads EAGVTQFPSHSVIEKGQTVTLRCDPISGHDNLYWYRRVMGKEIKFLLHFVKESKQDESGMPNNRFLAERTGGTYSTLKVQPAELEDSGVYFCASSPDRGVYGYTFGSGTRLTVV.

The chain is built from TRBV5-1 and TRBJ2-5, with TRBD2 as a possible D gene (6 bases). The CDR3 runs to 12 residues. Trimming shortened V by 6 bases and J by 5 bases, and 11 bases separated the two germline ends. The germline gives CDR1 SGHRS, CDR2 YFSETQ. CDR3 DNA: TGCGCCAGCACCGGGGGTCGGGAGACCCAGTACTTC. It specifies CASTGGRETQYF.

The J gene is TRBJ1-3, the V gene TRBV5-1; TRBD1 aligns across 7 bases. J was trimmed by 6 bases and V by 4 bases; bases with no gene match: 7. Per germline, CDR1 SGHRS and CDR2 YFSETQ. This CDR3 comprises 14 residues. CDR3 sequence: CASSVGGRQNTIYF. Written as DNA, the CDR3 is TGCGCCAGCAGCGTAGGGGGCCGGCAAAACACCATATATTTT.

The gene calls are TRBV19 and TRBJ2-5; tentatively, D is TRBD1 (7 bases). The CDR3 length is 13 residues. V lost 5 bases to trimming and J lost 5 bases, with 12 bases between them. Germline V CDR1 and CDR2: LNHDA, SQIVND (reference sequence). The CDR3 region has the DNA TGTGCCAGTAGTGACCAGGGGGGTGAGACCCAGTACTTC. Protein sequence: CASSDQGGETQYF.

This clone was seen a handful of times. V usage is TRBV7-9 and J usage is TRBJ2-7; 12 nucleotides match TRBD1. J lost 6 bases, V lost 5 bases, and 5 bases had no gene match. The CDR3 length is 14 residues. CDR1 is SEHNR and CDR2 is FQNEAQ in the germline V gene (reference sequence). The CDR3 DNA reads TGTGCCAGCAGCACCCCGGGACAGGGGGCCGAGCAGTACTTC. It yields the protein CASSTPGQGAEQYF.

The gene calls are TRBV3-1 (or the pseudogene TRBV3-2) and TRBJ1-1; D remains ambiguous. Per the germline V gene, CDR1 is LGHDT and CDR2 is YNNKEL (reference sequence). Trimming stripped 4 bases from V and 8 bases from J, with 14 bases between. This CDR3 is 13 amino acids long. CDR3 amino acids: CASSRSVAGEAFF. The DNA for the CDR3 is TGTGCCAGCAGCCGAAGCGTGGCGGGGGAAGCTTTCTTT.